A single sample is the source of the 22 T cell receptor beta chains below, sequenced in a study of blood T cell repertoires in COVID-19. Repertoires were generated with immunoSEQ multiplex PCR, while TCRdb's copy carries only in-frame clones and drops some. Of some 260,000 clones in the sample, about 86% were seen once. The material sequenced was PBMCs or T cells enriched from blood (not recorded which). These receptors originate from a man aged 30-40 years with acute COVID-19.

The chain is built from TRBV5-5 and TRBJ1-1, with D hard to call. V gave up 4 bases and J gave up 6 bases, with 22 bases separating them. The CDR3 consists of 16 residues. Germline CDR1 is SGHKS and CDR2 is YYEKEE (reference sequence). This CDR3 reads CASSPEGWRAPSEAFF. In DNA form, the CDR3 reads TGTGCCAGCAGCCCTGAAGGGTGGAGGGCCCCCTCTGAAGCTTTCTTT.

Comment on this clone: Different DNA sequences within this sample yield the same CDR3. The chain has TRBV11-3 and TRBJ1-1; tentative D call: TRBD1 (5 bases). The V end lost 0 bases, the J end lost 6 bases, and 8 bases lay between the germline ends. Germline V gene data show CDR1 as SGHNT and CDR2 as YENEEA. The CDR3 is 13 amino acids. Here the CDR3 DNA reads TGTGCCAGCAGCTTAGAGGGGGGGTCTGAAGCTTTCTTT. The encoded protein is CASSLEGGSEAFF.

The J gene is TRBJ1-1, the V gene TRBV28; a weak D match, TRBD1 (5 bases). Germline CDR1 MDHEN, CDR2 SYDVKM. There are 16 residues in the CDR3. The ends were cut back, 7 bases at V and 0 bases at J, with 18 bases in the middle. This CDR3 is CASIRDYDGMNTEAFF. DNA for the CDR3: TGTGCCAGCATCAGGGACTATGACGGAATGAACACTGAAGCTTTCTTT. The full variable domain, with the rest looked up from reference TRBV28 and TRBJ1-1, is DVKVTQSSRYLVKRTGEKVFLECVQDMDHENMFWYRQDPGLGLRLIYFSYDVKMKEKGDIPEGYSVSREKKERFSLILESASTNQTSMYLCASIRDYDGMNTEAFFGQGTRLTVV.

The V gene is TRBV28, the J gene TRBJ2-4; TRBD2 is a possible D gene (6 bases). Germline V gene sequence: CDR1 MDHEN, CDR2 SYDVKM. V lost 6 bases and J lost 5, with 17 bases in between. The CDR3 contains 15 residues. The CDR3 DNA sequence: TGTGCCAGCAGCCGGGGACGGGGGAACGAAAACATTCAGTACTTC. Translated, it gives CASSRGRGNENIQYF.

This clone has only one observation. This rearrangement joins TRBV11-1 to TRBJ1-1; no firm D call. The CDR3 is 12 amino acids. Per the germline V gene, CDR1 is SGHAT and CDR2 is FQDESV (reference sequence). V lost 1 base and J 8 bases, leaving 8 bases between the germline ends. In DNA, the CDR3 is TGTGCCAGCAGCTTAGGTGGCGGAGAAGCTTTCTTT. As protein: CASSLGGGEAFF.

This clone showed up just a few times. The chain recombines TRBV18 with TRBJ1-2; 8 positions agree with TRBD1. The CDR3 spans 14 residues. The germline V gene encodes CDR1 KGHSH and CDR2 LQKENI. V shed 10 bases and J 6 bases; nucleotides not matched to a gene: 13. The CDR3 loop is CATSPGGAYDGYTF. The CDR3 bases are TGTGCCACTTCTCCAGGGGGCGCTTACGATGGCTACACCTTC.

V gene TRBV9 combines with J gene TRBJ1-6, with 7 bases that match TRBD1. The CDR3 loop spans 14 amino acids. The germline V gene encodes CDR1 SGDLS and CDR2 YYNGEE. The V and J ends lost 4 bases and 11 bases, in that order; junction bases with no gene match: 9. The CDR3 reads CASSKTGDTTPLHF. The DNA of the CDR3 is TGTGCCAGCAGCAAAACAGGGGACACCACACCCCTCCACTTT. Looking up the rest from reference TRBV9 and TRBJ1-6 gives the full variable domain: DSGVTQTPKHLITATGQRVTLRCSPRSGDLSVYWYQQSLDQGLQFLIQYYNGEERAKGNILERFSAQQFPDLHSELNLSSLELGDSALYFCASSKTGDTTPLHFGNGTRLTVT.

The chain's CDR3 is CASSLEQGGTEAFF. DNA of the CDR3: TGTGCCAGCAGCTTAGAACAGGGGGGAACTGAAGCTTTCTTT. The chain recombines TRBV7-6 with TRBJ1-1; 8 positions match TRBD1. V shed 1 base and J 5 bases; nucleotides not matched to a gene: 3. The CDR3 spans 14 residues. From germline, CDR1 is SGHVS and CDR2 FNYEAQ. Filled out from reference TRBV7-6 and TRBJ1-1, the complete variable domain reads GAGVSQSPRYKVTKRGQDVALRCDPISGHVSLYWYRQALGQGPEFLTYFNYEAQQDKSGLPNDRFSAERPEGSISTLTIQRTEQRDSAMYRCASSLEQGGTEAFFGQGTRLTVV.

The chain uses TRBV5-8 and TRBJ2-5; TRBD2 aligns across 8 bases. Germline values: CDR1 SGHTS, CDR2 YDEGEE. The ends lost 2 bases at V and 4 bases at J; junction bases unmatched: 10. The length of the CDR3 is 16 residues. The CDR3 bases are TGTGCCAGCAGCTTTAGCGGGGCCGGACGTAGAGAGACCCAGTACTTC. It specifies CASSFSGAGRRETQYF.

The chain uses TRBV5-4 and TRBJ2-3; 12 nucleotides line up with TRBD2. CDR1 is SGHNT, CDR2 YYREEE, per germline (reference sequence). V lost 0 bases to trimming and J lost 4 bases; unmatched junction nucleotides: 6. The CDR3 totals 17 residues. For the CDR3, the DNA is TGTGCCAGCAGCTTGGCTAGCGGGGGGGCTCTCGCAGATACGCAGTATTTT. This translates into CASSLASGGALADTQYF. The full variable domain, in which reference TRBV5-4 and TRBJ2-3 provide the parts outside the CDR3, is ETGVTQSPTHLIKTRGQQVTLRCSSQSGHNTVSWYQQALGQGPQFIFQYYREEENGRGNFPPRFSGLQFPNYSSELNVNALELDDSALYLCASSLASGGALADTQYFGPGTRLTVL.

This chain joins TRBV18 and TRBJ2-7; D might be TRBD2 (6 bases). This CDR3 region has 13 residues. Between the trimmed V and J ends, which lost 0 bases and 6 bases, there was a span of 9 bases. Germline CDR1 is KGHSH and CDR2 is LQKENI. CDR3 sequence: CASSPPGRFEQYV. As DNA, the CDR3 is TGTGCCAGCTCACCACCGGGGAGGTTCGAGCAGTACGTC.

V gene TRBV9 combines with J gene TRBJ1-3; the D gene is possibly TRBD1 (5 bases). V dropped 3 bases and J dropped 6 bases, with 16 bases sitting between them. This CDR3 is 15 amino acids long. Germline V gene data show CDR1 as SGDLS and CDR2 as YYNGEE. The CDR3 here is CASSAQDSLLNTIYF. CDR3 DNA: TGTGCCAGCAGCGCACAAGACAGCCTTTTAAACACCATATATTTT. The variable domain in full, with the rest retrieved from reference TRBV9 and TRBJ1-3, is DSGVTQTPKHLITATGQRVTLRCSPRSGDLSVYWYQQSLDQGLQFLIQYYNGEERAKGNILERFSAQQFPDLHSELNLSSLELGDSALYFCASSAQDSLLNTIYFGEGSWLTVV.

The V call is TRBV6-5, the J call TRBJ2-3; D ambiguous. Germline values: CDR1 MNHEY, CDR2 SVGAGI. V was shortened by 4 bases and J by 3 bases, with 8 bases between the two germline ends. There are 13 residues in the CDR3. The CDR3 protein is CASSSSPTDTQYF. The CDR3 DNA is TGTGCCAGCAGTTCCAGTCCTACAGATACGCAGTATTTT.

V usage is TRBV11-2 and J usage is TRBJ1-2; 8 nucleotides line up with TRBD1. Germline V gene data show CDR1 as SGHAT and CDR2 as FQNNGV. V lost 5 bases and J lost 8; bases outside the gene matches: 7. This CDR3 has 13 amino acids. The CDR3 bases are TGTGCCAGCAGCGACTCGACAGGGGTAGGCTACACCTTC. Its translation is CASSDSTGVGYTF.

This clone was observed a handful of times. The genes are TRBV2 and TRBJ2-1; TRBD2 matches 7 bases. The CDR3 is 16 residues long. Germline V lookup: CDR1 SNHLY, CDR2 FYNNEI. The ends lost 1 base at V and 2 bases at J; junction bases unmatched: 5. The CDR3 spells CASSEVRLAAYNEQFF. The CDR3 region has the DNA TGTGCCAGCAGTGAAGTTCGCCTAGCGGCCTACAATGAGCAGTTCTTC.

V and J are TRBV10-2 and TRBJ1-1; weak D call: TRBD1 (5 bases). V was trimmed by 7 bases and J by 7 bases, leaving 13 bases between them. Germline assignment: CDR1 WSHSY and CDR2 SAAADI. This CDR3 comprises 12 residues. CDR3 sequence: CASNGGVSEAFF. The DNA for the CDR3 is TGCGCCAGCAACGGAGGGGTGAGTGAAGCTTTCTTT.

This chain's CDR3 is CASTDGGNLGELFF. DNA of the CDR3: TGTGCCAGCACCGACGGGGGAAATCTCGGGGAGCTGTTTTTT. V is TRBV6-5 and J is TRBJ2-2; D is perhaps TRBD2 (6 bases). The CDR3 contains 14 residues. V shed 7 bases and J shed 7 bases, with 16 bases lying between them. In germline, CDR1 is MNHEY, CDR2 SVGAGI.

The gene calls are TRBV5-5 and TRBJ2-7; D possibly corresponds to TRBD1 (6 bases). V lost 1 base and J lost 9, with 20 bases in between. The germline V gene has CDR1 SGHKS and CDR2 YYEKEE (reference sequence). The CDR3 consists of 15 residues. The CDR3 bases are TGTGCCAGCAGCTTGCCGGACAGAGGGATGGGGGTGCAGTACGTC. This sequence encodes CASSLPDRGMGVQYV.

The rearrangement links TRBV21-1 to TRBJ2-1; the table gives TRBD1 as D, unverified against the DNA. TRBV21-1 counts as a pseudogene. The CDR3 has 17 residues. The CDR3 loop reads CASSYPMDRGPHNEQFF. The DNA for the CDR3 is TGTGCCAGCAGCTATCCCATGGACAGGGGGCCACACAATGAGCAGTTCTTC.

The J gene is TRBJ1-3, the V gene TRBV5-4; 9 bases are shared with TRBD1. Per the germline V gene, CDR1 is SGHNT and CDR2 is YYREEE (reference sequence). The V and J ends lost 4 bases and 0 bases, in that order; junction bases with no gene match: 5. The length of the CDR3 is 16 residues. The CDR3 loop is CASSQSQGASGNTIYF. In DNA form, the CDR3 reads TGTGCCAGCAGCCAATCACAGGGGGCCTCTGGAAACACCATATATTTT. The full variable domain, in which reference TRBV5-4 and TRBJ1-3 provide the parts outside the CDR3, is ETGVTQSPTHLIKTRGQQVTLRCSSQSGHNTVSWYQQALGQGPQFIFQYYREEENGRGNFPPRFSGLQFPNYSSELNVNALELDDSALYLCASSQSQGASGNTIYFGEGSWLTVV.

V gene TRBV10-3 combines with J gene TRBJ2-1, with TRBD2 identical over 7 bases. V was pared by 0 bases and J by 4 bases, with 3 bases of the junction left unmatched. Germline V gene data show CDR1 as ENHRY and CDR2 as SYGVKD. The CDR3 totals 15 residues. This CDR3 is CAISESGGGYNEQFF. The CDR3 coding sequence is TGTGCCATCAGTGAGTCGGGGGGAGGGTACAATGAGCAGTTCTTC.

The chain has TRBV7-6 and TRBJ2-3, with D unclear. The CDR3 has 14 residues. Germline V gene lookup returns CDR1 SGHVS and CDR2 FNYEAQ. Trimming removed 5 bases from V and 1 base from J, with 10 bases in between. The CDR3 is CASSILKGTDTQYF. The CDR3 bases are TGTGCCAGCAGCATACTAAAGGGCACAGATACGCAGTATTTT.